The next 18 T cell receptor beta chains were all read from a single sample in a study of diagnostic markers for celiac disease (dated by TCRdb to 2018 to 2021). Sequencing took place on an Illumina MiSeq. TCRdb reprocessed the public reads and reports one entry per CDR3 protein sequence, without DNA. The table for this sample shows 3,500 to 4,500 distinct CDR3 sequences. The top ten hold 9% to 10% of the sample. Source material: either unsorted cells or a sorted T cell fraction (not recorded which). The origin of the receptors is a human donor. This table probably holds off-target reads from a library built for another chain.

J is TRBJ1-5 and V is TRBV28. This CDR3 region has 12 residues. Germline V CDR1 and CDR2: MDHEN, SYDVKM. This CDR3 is CASSSGGQPQHF. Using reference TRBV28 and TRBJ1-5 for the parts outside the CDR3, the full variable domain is DVKVTQSSRYLVKRTGEKVFLECVQDMDHENMFWYRQDPGLGLRLIYFSYDVKMKEKGDIPEGYSVSREKKERFSLILESASTNQTSMYLCASSSGGQPQHFGDGTRLSIL.

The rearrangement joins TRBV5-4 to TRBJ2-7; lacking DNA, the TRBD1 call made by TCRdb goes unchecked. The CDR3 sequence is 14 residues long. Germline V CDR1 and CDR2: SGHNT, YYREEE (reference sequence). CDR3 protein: CASSLGQSSYEQYF. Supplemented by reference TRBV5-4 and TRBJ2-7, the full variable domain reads ETGVTQSPTHLIKTRGQQVTLRCSSQSGHNTVSWYQQALGQGPQFIFQYYREEENGRGNFPPRFSGLQFPNYSSELNVNALELDDSALYLCASSLGQSSYEQYFGPGTRLTVT.

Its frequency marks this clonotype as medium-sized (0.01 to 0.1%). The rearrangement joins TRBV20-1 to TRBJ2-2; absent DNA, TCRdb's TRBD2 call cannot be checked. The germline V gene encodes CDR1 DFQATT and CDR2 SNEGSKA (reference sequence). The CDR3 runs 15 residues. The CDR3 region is CSARPSGGVPGELFF.

Here the CDR3 reads CASSFEGAGEQYF. J is TRBJ2-7 and V is TRBV28; the TCRdb D gene call, TRBD1, has no DNA to confirm it. Germline lookup yields CDR1 MDHEN and CDR2 SYDVKM. CDR3 size: 13 residues.

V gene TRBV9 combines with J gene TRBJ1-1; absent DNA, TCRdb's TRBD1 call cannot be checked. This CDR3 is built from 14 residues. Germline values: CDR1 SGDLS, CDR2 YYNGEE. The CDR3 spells CASSVAPGVTEAFF.

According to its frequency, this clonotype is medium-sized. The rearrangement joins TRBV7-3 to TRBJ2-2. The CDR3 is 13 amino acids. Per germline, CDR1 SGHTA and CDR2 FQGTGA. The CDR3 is CASSFKNTGELFF.

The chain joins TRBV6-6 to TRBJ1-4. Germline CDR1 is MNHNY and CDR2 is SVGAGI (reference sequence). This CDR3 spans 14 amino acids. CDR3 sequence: CASSYGLPNEKLFF.

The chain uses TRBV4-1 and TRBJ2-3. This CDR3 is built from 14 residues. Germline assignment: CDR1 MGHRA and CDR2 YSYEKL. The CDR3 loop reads CASSQGPLTDTQYF.

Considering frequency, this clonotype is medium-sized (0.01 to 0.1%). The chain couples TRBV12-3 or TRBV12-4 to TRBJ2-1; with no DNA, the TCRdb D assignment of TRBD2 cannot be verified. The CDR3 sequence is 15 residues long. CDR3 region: CASSPRTSGDNEQFF.

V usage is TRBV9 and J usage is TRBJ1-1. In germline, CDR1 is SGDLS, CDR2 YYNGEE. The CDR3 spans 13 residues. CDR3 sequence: CASSVDLNTEAFF.

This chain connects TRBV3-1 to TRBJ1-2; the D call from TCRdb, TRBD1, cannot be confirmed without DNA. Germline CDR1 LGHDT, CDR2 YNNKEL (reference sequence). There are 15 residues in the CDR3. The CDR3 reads CASSQWDRNTYGYTF.

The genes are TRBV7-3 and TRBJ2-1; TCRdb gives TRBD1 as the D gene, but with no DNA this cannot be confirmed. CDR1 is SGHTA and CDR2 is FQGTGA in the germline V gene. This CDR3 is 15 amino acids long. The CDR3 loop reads CASSLGQGGWNEQFF.

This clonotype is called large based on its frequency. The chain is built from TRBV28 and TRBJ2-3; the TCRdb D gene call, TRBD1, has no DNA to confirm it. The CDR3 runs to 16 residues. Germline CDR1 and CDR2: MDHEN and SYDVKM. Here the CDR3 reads CASTLGGALSTDTQYF.

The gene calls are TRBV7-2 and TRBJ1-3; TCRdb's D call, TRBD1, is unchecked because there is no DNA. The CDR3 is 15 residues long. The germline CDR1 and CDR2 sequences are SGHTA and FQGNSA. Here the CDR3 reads CASIPDSTAGNTIYF. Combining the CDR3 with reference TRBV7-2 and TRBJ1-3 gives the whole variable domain GAGVSQSPSNKVTEKGKDVELRCDPISGHTALYWYRQSLGQGLEFLIYFQGNSAPDKSGLPSDRFSAERTGGSVSTLTIQRTQQEDSAVYLCASIPDSTAGNTIYFGEGSWLTVV.

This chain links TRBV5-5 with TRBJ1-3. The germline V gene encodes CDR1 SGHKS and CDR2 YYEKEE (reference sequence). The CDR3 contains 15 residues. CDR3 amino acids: CASSFWTGSGNTIYF.

This CDR3 is CASSWGRLNTEAFF. The chain uses TRBV6-2 or TRBV6-3 and TRBJ1-1; TCRdb outputs TRBD1, but without DNA this stays unchecked. Per germline, CDR1 MNHEY and CDR2 SVGEGT. The CDR3 is made up of 14 amino acids.

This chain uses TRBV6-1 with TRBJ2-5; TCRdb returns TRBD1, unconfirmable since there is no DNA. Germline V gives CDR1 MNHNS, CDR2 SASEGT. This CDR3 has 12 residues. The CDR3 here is CASSEPPGGQYF.

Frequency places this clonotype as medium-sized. CDR3 protein: CASSSTGELFF. J is TRBJ2-2 and V is TRBV6-1. CDR1 and CDR2 (germline): MNHNS, SASEGT. There are 11 residues in the CDR3.